Included here is one T cell receptor (beta chain) sequence, with context. The antigen is undetermined. Treatment noted: over 15 received Ad26.COV2.S at low or high dose, single or two shots; 5 received placebo; per-sample allocation not given. Sampling was done on day 63 after the first vaccine or placebo injection. Cohort 1b enrolled adults aged 18-55 years in Boston. These data belong to a study of Ad26.COV2.S vaccination and SARS-CoV-2 variants. At the level of the study: As a participant in COV1001, the donor was in the Ad26.COV2.S trial arm.

Using immunoSEQ multiplex PCR, the repertoire was profiled, and TCRdb retains in-frame clones only, with some absent. The sample carries 350,000 to 450,000 clones, about four fifths recorded once. Germline V lookup: CDR1 KGHSH, CDR2 LQKENI. V lost 2 bases, J lost 1 base, and 8 bases lay in between. The CDR3 has 14 amino acids. Study-wide points: It is possible that the TCR breadth and depth analyses underestimated the total T cell responses. Spike-specific TCR breadth in vaccine recipients exceeded that seen in placebo recipients.

This sample comprised peripheral blood, obtained in a trial of Ad26.COV2.S vaccine versus placebo. This receptor was taken from a person aged 18-60 years who received the Ad26.COV2.S COVID-19 vaccine or a placebo. The rearrangement uses TRBV18 and TRBJ1-1, with no clear D. The CDR3: CASSPFVGNTEAFF. The CDR3 nucleotides read TGTGCCAGCTCACCATTTGTAGGGAACACTGAAGCTTTCTTT.